This TCR beta chain derives from a study of control samples from healthy donors and cancer patients. Trimming cost V 8 bases and J 9 bases, with 16 bases left between them. This CDR3 has 12 residues. The germline V gene has CDR1 SNHLY and CDR2 FYNNEI. Here immunoSEQ multiplex PCR was the method, and the copy in TCRdb shows in-frame clones only, minus some. The sample gives 120,000 to 150,000 clones, 93% of which show up once; roughly 5.5% is in the top ten. Source material: blood. The TCR originated in a man in his late teens or twenties in good health. The chain couples TRBV2 to TRBJ1-1, with D unclear. The CDR3 nucleotides are TGTGCCAGCGACAACTCCGGGGTGAAAGCTTTCTTT. Its protein is CASDNSGVKAFF.